Presented here are 14 T cell receptor beta chains from one specimen sequenced in a study of blood T cells in healthy people across ages. It was with a sample-barcoded 5' primer and a J-beta primer mix that a second PCR of roughly 6 to 11 cycles was run. TCRdb fed the 5' RACE reads into MiXCR, producing one record per CDR3 protein. This sample carries 700,000 to 950,000 distinct CDR3 sequences, roughly 43% of them seen once, and the ten largest clones take approximately 22%. The sequenced sample was blood. The receptor set was obtained from a woman aged 60-70 years in good health.

The chain recombines TRBV28 with TRBJ2-7; D may be TRBD2 (6 bases). This CDR3 is 16 amino acids long. Germline V gives CDR1 MDHEN, CDR2 SYDVKM. Trimming stripped 3 bases from V and 0 bases from J, with 15 bases between. The CDR3 coding sequence is TGTGCCAGCAGTTTGCCGGGACTCCCCCGCTCCTACGAGCAGTACTTC. Protein: CASSLPGLPRSYEQYF.

This rearrangement joins TRBV6-5 to TRBJ2-2; D is unresolved. CDR3 length: 13 amino acids. Germline V gene lookup returns CDR1 MNHEY and CDR2 SVGAGI. V gave up 5 bases and J gave up 6 bases, with 10 bases separating them. CDR3 coding DNA: TGTGCCAGCAGTCCGAGACCTGCCGGGGAGCTGTTTTTT. It is translated as CASSPRPAGELFF.

The genes are TRBV25-1 and TRBJ2-2, with TRBD1 as a possible D gene (5 bases). Germline V gene lookup returns CDR1 MGHDK and CDR2 SYGVNS. The CDR3 spans 16 residues. Trimming took off 3 bases at V and 3 bases at J, with 14 bases between the two ends. CDR3 loop: CASSDPTDYHTGELFF. The CDR3 DNA follows: TGTGCCAGCAGTGACCCGACAGATTATCACACCGGGGAGCTGTTTTTT.

This clonotype was found once. This sequence joins TRBV20-1 and TRBJ1-6; unclear D gene. Germline V lookup: CDR1 DFQATT, CDR2 SNEGSKA (reference sequence). The CDR3 totals 11 residues. As DNA, the CDR3 is TGCCCCGAACAGACCAATTCACCCCTCCACTTT. It is translated as CPEQTNSPLHF.

This chain links TRBV13 with TRBJ1-5; D unclear. Trimming left V 8 bases short and J 5 bases short, with 13 bases between. This CDR3 spans 13 amino acids. CDR1 PRHDT and CDR2 FYEKMQ come from the germline V gene (reference sequence). For the CDR3, the DNA is TGTGCCAGCCCTGGGAGGGTTGATCAGCCCCAGCATTTT. Its protein is CASPGRVDQPQHF.

There are a few counts of this clonotype. This chain links TRBV20-1 with TRBJ2-7; 7 positions match TRBD1. CDR3 length equals 15 residues. Germline lookup yields CDR1 DFQATT and CDR2 SNEGSKA (reference sequence). The trim removed 3 bases at V and 2 bases at J, leaving 10 bases unmatched. The CDR3 sequence is CSASSTGQSPYEQYF. The CDR3 bases are TGCAGTGCTAGTTCCACGGGACAGAGCCCCTACGAGCAGTACTTC.

This clonotype showed up just a few times. The V gene is TRBV2, the J gene TRBJ2-1; D is possibly TRBD1 or TRBD2 (5 bases each). Looked up from germline, CDR1 is SNHLY and CDR2 is FYNNEI. This CDR3 is built from 13 residues. V dropped 4 bases and J dropped 4 bases, with 8 bases sitting between them. The CDR3 DNA sequence: TGTGCCAGCAGTGTCGGGGCTTACAATGAGCAGTTCTTC. Protein product: CASSVGAYNEQFF.

Many counts were recorded for this clonotype. V is TRBV29-1 and J is TRBJ2-7, with 11 bases matching TRBD2. V shed 6 bases and J 2 bases; nucleotides not matched to a gene: 9. This CDR3 is 15 amino acids long. CDR1 and CDR2 from the germline V gene are SQVTM and ANQGSEA. CDR3 sequence: CSVMIRLAGPYEQYF. The DNA for the CDR3 is TGCAGCGTCATGATACGACTAGCGGGGCCCTACGAGCAGTACTTC.

The rearrangement joins TRBV7-2 to TRBJ1-4; D is ambiguous. Trimming stripped 2 bases from V and 4 bases from J, with 11 bases between. The germline V gene encodes CDR1 SGHTA and CDR2 FQGNSA. The CDR3 length is 15 residues. The CDR3 protein is CASSLQGMGNEKLFF. The CDR3 DNA follows: TGTGCCAGCAGCTTACAAGGGATGGGTAATGAAAAACTGTTTTTT.

This clonotype was detected only a few times. The rearrangement joins TRBV5-1 to TRBJ1-2; 10 bases fit TRBD1. The CDR3 is 15 amino acids. Looked up from germline, CDR1 is SGHRS and CDR2 is YFSETQ. Trimming cost V 3 bases and J 6 bases; bases outside gene matches: 8. The CDR3 sequence is CASSSHDRGPHGYTF. The CDR3 region has the DNA TGCGCCAGCAGCTCCCATGACAGGGGGCCCCATGGCTACACCTTC.

V usage is TRBV20-1 and J usage is TRBJ2-5; D uncertain. Trimming took off 3 bases at V and 5 bases at J, with 16 bases between the two ends. The CDR3 runs to 14 residues. Germline V gene lookup returns CDR1 DFQATT and CDR2 SNEGSKA (reference sequence). The CDR3 DNA reads TGCAGTGCTAGGGAAGGATGGGCCCTCGAGACCCAGTACTTC. This translates into CSAREGWALETQYF.

This rearrangement joins TRBV12-3 or TRBV12-4 to TRBJ2-1; 10 bases align to TRBD2. Unmatched junction bases numbered 9, after V lost 3 bases and J lost 10 bases. The CDR3 spans 15 residues. CDR3 bases: TGTGCCAGCAGTTTGGTCCTAGCGGGGGCCGGGGAGCAGTTCTTC. Protein: CASSLVLAGAGEQFF.

The table lists this clonotype with a few counts. The gene calls are TRBV9 and TRBJ2-1; TRBD1 matches at 7 bases. Germline trimming cut 3 bases from V and 0 bases from J; bases unmatched to any gene: 9. This CDR3 region has 17 residues. CDR1 is SGDLS, CDR2 YYNGEE, per germline. CDR3 sequence reads: CASSEGKDRSSYNEQFF. In DNA, the CDR3 is TGTGCCAGCAGCGAGGGAAAGGACAGGAGCTCCTACAATGAGCAGTTCTTC.

The chain is built from TRBV20-1 and TRBJ1-5; D is perhaps TRBD1 (6 bases). CDR1 and CDR2 (germline): DFQATT, SNEGSKA (reference sequence). CDR3 length: 14 amino acids. V shed 5 bases and J shed 4 bases, with 15 bases lying between them. The CDR3: CSAAMTGVNQPQHF. In DNA form, the CDR3 reads TGCAGTGCTGCTATGACAGGTGTAAATCAGCCCCAGCATTTT.